The 15 T cell receptor beta chains reported below all come from one sample, sequenced in a study of post-analysis software for immune sequencing data. The library was made from cDNA and included unique molecular identifiers. TCRdb redid the calling of the PCR reads with MiXCR, one entry per CDR3 protein. The sample carries around 150,000 distinct CDR3 sequences, around 34% recorded once. The sample was blood, taken after autologous hematopoietic stem cell transplantation. These receptors were obtained from a girl aged 10-17 years with multiple sclerosis.

Many counts were recorded for this clonotype. The chain carries TRBV5-1 and TRBJ2-7, with 8 positions matching TRBD1. This CDR3 is 12 amino acids long. J gave up 6 bases and V 5 bases, and 4 bases lay outside the gene matches. Per germline, CDR1 SGHRS and CDR2 YFSETQ. Written as DNA, the CDR3 is TGCGCCAGCAGACAGACAGGGGCCGAGCAGTACTTC. Protein: CASRQTGAEQYF.

This clonotype has ten or more counts. This sequence joins TRBV29-1 and TRBJ1-2; TRBD1 aligns across 8 bases. Germline V gene data show CDR1 as SQVTM and CDR2 as ANQGSEA. V lost 6 bases to trimming and J lost 0 bases; unmatched junction nucleotides: 6. The CDR3 loop spans 14 amino acids. DNA for the CDR3: TGCAGCGTGGCGAGGACAGGGACTAACTATGGCTACACCTTC. Translating it yields CSVARTGTNYGYTF.

This clonotype was observed a few times. The CDR3 loop reads CASSLEQGNYEQYF. For the CDR3, the DNA is TGCGCCAGCAGCTTGGAACAGGGTAATTACGAGCAGTACTTC. The chain employs TRBV5-1 and TRBJ2-5; a possible D gene is TRBD1 (6 bases). The DNA end is more similar to TRBJ2-7, so the J call may be wrong. Germline loops: CDR1 SGHRS, CDR2 YFSETQ. The CDR3 extends over 14 amino acids.

This clonotype was observed a few times. V gene TRBV6-1 combines with J gene TRBJ1-2, with 9 bases lining up with TRBD1. The V gene's germline CDR1 is MNHNS and CDR2 SASEGT. The CDR3 consists of 13 residues. Trimming took 8 bases from V and 3 from J; bases not matched to a gene: 4. CDR3 nucleotide sequence: TGTGCCAGCGGATGGGACAGGGACTATGGCTACACCTTC. It specifies CASGWDRDYGYTF.

The table lists this clonotype with a few counts. This chain connects TRBV6-5 to TRBJ2-1, with 11 bases matching TRBD2. V lost 5 bases to trimming and J lost 7 bases; unmatched junction nucleotides: 7. CDR1 and CDR2 (germline): MNHEY, SVGAGI. The CDR3 runs 15 residues. The CDR3 DNA reads as TGTGCCAGCAGTCTCCGACTAGCGGGGACTAATGAGCAGTTCTTC. It encodes CASSLRLAGTNEQFF.

This clonotype was detected only a few times. The rearrangement links TRBV9 to TRBJ2-1; D not resolved. Germline V CDR1 and CDR2: SGDLS, YYNGEE. The CDR3 runs 13 residues. V gave up 0 bases and J gave up 5 bases, with 6 bases separating them. CDR3 coding DNA: TGTGCCAGCAGCGTAGAGGGCAACAATGAGCAGTTCTTC. It encodes CASSVEGNNEQFF. Combining the CDR3 with reference TRBV9 and TRBJ2-1 gives the whole variable domain DSGVTQTPKHLITATGQRVTLRCSPRSGDLSVYWYQQSLDQGLQFLIQYYNGEERAKGNILERFSAQQFPDLHSELNLSSLELGDSALYFCASSVEGNNEQFFGPGTRLTVL.

The V gene is TRBV5-6, the J gene TRBJ2-1; D is uncertain. Deletions cut 1 base from V and 4 bases from J, with 12 bases between. This CDR3 contains 15 residues. Germline values: CDR1 SGHDT, CDR2 YYEEEE. Written as DNA, the CDR3 is TGTGCCAGCAGCTTGTGGCTAGTTTTTTACAATGAGCAGTTCTTC. This sequence encodes CASSLWLVFYNEQFF. Complete variable domain (other parts from reference TRBV5-6 and TRBJ2-1): DAGVTQSPTHLIKTRGQQVTLRCSPKSGHDTVSWYQQALGQGPQFIFQYYEEEERQRGNFPDRFSGHQFPNYSSELNVNALLLGDSALYLCASSLWLVFYNEQFFGPGTRLTVL.

The chain carries TRBV20-1 and TRBJ1-1; D perhaps matches TRBD1 (5 bases). Trimming stripped 4 bases from V and 4 bases from J, with 13 bases between. Germline loops: CDR1 DFQATT, CDR2 SNEGSKA (reference sequence). The CDR3 has 13 amino acids. CDR3 residues: CSAKGQGITEAFF. The CDR3 coding sequence is TGCAGTGCTAAGGGTCAGGGCATCACTGAAGCTTTCTTT.

The chain has TRBV6-5 and TRBJ1-1; possibly TRBD1 for D (6 bases). V dropped 4 bases and J dropped 5 bases, with 20 bases sitting between them. There are 16 residues in the CDR3. Germline V gene lookup returns CDR1 MNHEY and CDR2 SVGAGI. CDR3 bases: TGTGCCAGCAGTTCCCCCGGCAGGGGAAGAGGGACTGAAGCTTTCTTT. This encodes CASSSPGRGRGTEAFF.

The CDR3 region is CASSLARRETQYF. As DNA, the CDR3 is TGCGCCAGCAGCTTGGCTAGACGGGAGACCCAGTACTTC. The chain couples TRBV5-1 to TRBJ2-5; D is unclear. Between the trimmed V and J ends, which lost 0 bases and 5 bases, there was a span of 8 bases. Germline V gene lookup returns CDR1 SGHRS and CDR2 YFSETQ. The CDR3 is 13 residues long.

This clonotype has at least ten counts. CDR3 DNA sequence: TGCAGTGCTGGCAGGGGTCTCTCCTACGAGCAGTACTTC. This encodes CSAGRGLSYEQYF. This rearrangement joins TRBV20-1 to TRBJ2-7; tentative D call: TRBD1 (6 bases). This CDR3 is built from 13 residues. The germline V and J ends were trimmed by 5 bases and 0 bases, with 11 bases remaining between them. Germline values: CDR1 DFQATT, CDR2 SNEGSKA (reference sequence).

The V and J genes are TRBV2 and TRBJ2-2, with TRBD2 matching over 9 bases. Germline trimming cut 11 bases from V and 3 bases from J; bases unmatched to any gene: 7. Per the germline V gene, CDR1 is SNHLY and CDR2 is FYNNEI. This CDR3 spans 14 amino acids. CDR3 region: CAVQTSGYTGELFF. In DNA form, the CDR3 reads TGTGCCGTCCAGACTAGCGGCTACACCGGGGAGCTGTTTTTT.

This chain links TRBV20-1 with TRBJ1-2; D not resolved. Germline lookup yields CDR1 DFQATT and CDR2 SNEGSKA (reference sequence). CDR3 length: 12 amino acids. CDR3: CRAIGINYGYTF. CDR3 nucleotides: TGCAGGGCAATTGGGATTAACTATGGCTACACCTTC.

The chain is built from TRBV7-9 and TRBJ2-3, with D maybe TRBD2 (6 bases). Trimming shortened V by 4 bases and J by 2 bases, and 13 bases separated the two germline ends. This CDR3 is 15 amino acids long. Germline values: CDR1 SEHNR, CDR2 FQNEAQ (reference sequence). The CDR3 DNA reads TGTGCCAGCAGCTCCCCCAGCGGGTCCACAGATACGCAGTATTTT. Translating it yields CASSSPSGSTDTQYF.

This chain joins TRBV7-9 and TRBJ1-2, with D maybe TRBD1 (5 bases). The V gene's germline CDR1 is SEHNR and CDR2 FQNEAQ (reference sequence). The CDR3 is made up of 15 amino acids. V was clipped by 1 base and J by 4 bases, with 13 bases between them. DNA for the CDR3: TGTGCCAGCAGCTTAGAGGGCGCCGGGGCCTATGGCTACACCTTC. It encodes CASSLEGAGAYGYTF.